Listed below are T cell receptor beta chains from one sample, sequenced in a study of T-cell reconstitution after alpha-beta-depleted transplantation in children. TCRdb re-called the PCR reads through MiXCR, storing one row per CDR3 protein. This table holds approximately 83,000 distinct CDR3 sequences, 7.5% to 9.5% found once. This sample comprised PBMCs from the stem cell graft donor, obtained from the stem cell graft. These receptors were collected from a human donor who donated a stem cell graft to a child with congenital amegakaryocytic thrombocytopenia. The CDR3 runs from the conserved cysteine through the conserved F or W. The D gene is left open where the match is weak. Some rows have no size entry. The others give once, few or many, or a class for an expanded clone.

clone size: many; V gene: TRBV2; J gene: TRBJ2-1; D gene: .; CDR3 protein: CASSGGATREQFF; CDR3 DNA: TGTGCCAGCAGTGGCGGGGCCACACGGGAGCAGTTCTTC
clone size: many; V gene: TRBV27; J gene: TRBJ2-1; D gene: .; CDR3 protein: CASSSVSFSSYNEQFF; CDR3 DNA: TGTGCCAGCAGTTCGGTCAGCTTCAGCTCCTACAATGAGCAGTTCTTC
clone size: .; V gene: TRBV18; J gene: TRBJ2-1; D gene: TRBD1; CDR3 protein: CASSPRDRVENEQFF; CDR3 DNA: TGTGCCAGCTCACCCCGGGACAGGGTAGAGAATGAGCAGTTCTTC
clone size: many; V gene: TRBV12-3/TRBV12-4; J gene: TRBJ2-3; D gene: TRBD1; CDR3 protein: CASSLIGTGTDTQYF; CDR3 DNA: TGTGCCAGCAGTTTAATCGGGACAGGCACAGATACGCAGTATTTT
clone size: many; V gene: TRBV20-1; J gene: TRBJ1-1; D gene: TRBD1; CDR3 protein: CSARERGLNTEAFF; CDR3 DNA: TGCAGTGCTAGAGAAAGGGGGCTGAATACTGAAGCTTTCTTT
clone size: .; V gene: TRBV28; J gene: TRBJ1-6; D gene: .; CDR3 protein: CASTQTLPGNSPLHF; CDR3 DNA: TGTGCCAGCACTCAAACCCTCCCAGGGAACTCACCCCTCCACTTT
clone size: many; V gene: TRBV12-3/TRBV12-4; J gene: TRBJ1-4; D gene: TRBD1; CDR3 protein: CASSSGQGHEKLFF; CDR3 DNA: TGTGCCAGCAGTTCAGGACAGGGTCATGAAAAACTGTTTTTT
clone size: many; V gene: TRBV20-1; J gene: TRBJ1-1; D gene: .; CDR3 protein: CSASTQGELNTEAFF; CDR3 DNA: TGCAGTGCTAGTACTCAGGGTGAACTGAACACTGAAGCTTTCTTT
clone size: many; V gene: TRBV20-1; J gene: TRBJ2-1; D gene: .; CDR3 protein: CSARTSGSYNEQFF; CDR3 DNA: TGCAGTGCTAGAACCAGCGGGTCGTACAATGAGCAGTTCTTC
clone size: many; V gene: TRBV2; J gene: TRBJ1-1; D gene: TRBD1; CDR3 protein: CASSGGDRVAFF; CDR3 DNA: TGTGCCAGCAGCGGGGGGGACAGGGTTGCCTTCTTT
clone size: .; V gene: TRBV20-1; J gene: TRBJ1-1; D gene: .; CDR3 protein: CSAPGSYTEAFF; CDR3 DNA: TGCAGTGCTCCCGGATCCTACACTGAAGCTTTCTTT
clone size: many; V gene: TRBV5-1; J gene: TRBJ1-2; D gene: .; CDR3 protein: CASSLDDITNPNGYTF; CDR3 DNA: TGCGCCAGCAGCTTGGACGACATTACGAACCCCAATGGCTACACCTTC
clone size: many; V gene: TRBV7-8; J gene: TRBJ1-1; D gene: .; CDR3 protein: CASSLALLGQGNTEAFF; CDR3 DNA: TGTGCCAGCAGCTTAGCCCTTTTGGGCCAGGGAAACACTGAAGCTTTCTTT
clone size: many; V gene: TRBV5-1; J gene: TRBJ2-3; D gene: TRBD2; CDR3 protein: CASSFQRGGSDTQYF; CDR3 DNA: TGCGCCAGCAGCTTCCAGCGGGGGGGCTCAGATACGCAGTATTTT
clone size: many; V gene: TRBV29-1; J gene: TRBJ2-5; D gene: .; CDR3 protein: CSVSITSETQYF; CDR3 DNA: TGCAGCGTTTCCATTACATCGGAGACCCAGTACTTC
clone size: many; V gene: TRBV25-1; J gene: TRBJ1-2; D gene: TRBD1; CDR3 protein: CASSESNRGQYGYTF; CDR3 DNA: TGTGCCAGCAGTGAATCGAACAGGGGGCAATATGGCTACACCTTC
clone size: many; V gene: TRBV29-1; J gene: TRBJ2-2; D gene: .; CDR3 protein: CSVETRAAGELFF; CDR3 DNA: TGCAGCGTTGAAACCCGCGCGGCGGGGGAGCTGTTTTTT
clone size: many; V gene: TRBV6-5; J gene: TRBJ2-7; D gene: TRBD1; CDR3 protein: CASSSDRGHEQYF; CDR3 DNA: TGTGCCAGCAGCTCGGACAGGGGCCACGAGCAGTACTTC
clone size: many; V gene: TRBV20-1; J gene: TRBJ2-7; D gene: .; CDR3 protein: CSARDLTDTHEQYF; CDR3 DNA: TGCAGTGCTAGAGATCTGACAGACACCCACGAGCAGTACTTC
clone size: many; V gene: TRBV29-1; J gene: TRBJ1-2; D gene: .; CDR3 protein: CSVGAPPRDPGYTF; CDR3 DNA: TGCAGCGTTGGGGCCCCGCCGCGCGACCCAGGCTACACCTTC
clone size: many; V gene: TRBV3-1; J gene: TRBJ2-7; D gene: .; CDR3 protein: CASSHGTFEAQYF; CDR3 DNA: TGTGCCAGCAGCCACGGGACTTTTGAGGCGCAGTACTTC
clone size: many; V gene: TRBV7-3; J gene: TRBJ2-1; D gene: TRBD2; CDR3 protein: CASSPGLAGYNEQFF; CDR3 DNA: TGTGCCAGCAGCCCGGGACTAGCGGGGTACAATGAGCAGTTCTTC
clone size: many; V gene: TRBV7-9; J gene: TRBJ2-1; D gene: TRBD2; CDR3 protein: CASSPPMVITSADEQFF; CDR3 DNA: TGTGCCAGCAGCCCCCCGATGGTGATTACTAGCGCGGATGAGCAGTTCTTC
clone size: many; V gene: TRBV5-1; J gene: TRBJ2-1; D gene: TRBD1; CDR3 protein: CASSPTGVAYNEQFF; CDR3 DNA: TGCGCCAGCAGCCCGACAGGGGTGGCCTACAATGAGCAGTTCTTC
clone size: .; V gene: TRBV27; J gene: TRBJ1-1; D gene: .; CDR3 protein: CASSLEAGLNTEAFF; CDR3 DNA: TGTGCCAGCAGTTTAGAGGCAGGCTTGAACACTGAAGCTTTCTTT
clone size: many; V gene: TRBV7-3; J gene: TRBJ2-1; D gene: TRBD2; CDR3 protein: CASSSIPGGDEQFF; CDR3 DNA: TGTGCCAGCAGCTCTATCCCGGGAGGAGATGAGCAGTTCTTC
clone size: many; V gene: TRBV29-1; J gene: TRBJ2-1; D gene: .; CDR3 protein: CSVEMTTYNEQFF; CDR3 DNA: TGCAGCGTTGAAATGACTACCTACAATGAGCAGTTCTTC
clone size: .; V gene: TRBV4-1; J gene: TRBJ2-1; D gene: TRBD1; CDR3 protein: CASSQGDSRNSFF; CDR3 DNA: TGCGCCAGCAGCCAAGGGGACAGTCGGAACTCGTTCTTC
clone size: many; V gene: TRBV7-2; J gene: TRBJ1-3; D gene: .; CDR3 protein: CASSLGPDWGNTIYF; CDR3 DNA: TGTGCCAGCAGCTTAGGTCCCGACTGGGGAAACACCATATATTTT
clone size: .; V gene: TRBV5-1; J gene: TRBJ2-7; D gene: TRBD2; CDR3 protein: CASRELAGAWAYEQYF; CDR3 DNA: TGCGCCAGCAGAGAACTAGCGGGGGCCTGGGCCTACGAGCAGTACTTC
clone size: many; V gene: TRBV19; J gene: TRBJ2-2; D gene: TRBD1; CDR3 protein: CASSIAGQDPELFF; CDR3 DNA: TGTGCCAGTAGTATAGCGGGACAGGATCCGGAGCTGTTTTTT
clone size: many; V gene: TRBV5-1; J gene: TRBJ2-7; D gene: TRBD2; CDR3 protein: CASSFGGGGVYEQYF; CDR3 DNA: TGCGCCAGCAGCTTCGGCGGCGGGGGTGTCTACGAGCAGTACTTC
clone size: many; V gene: TRBV7-2; J gene: TRBJ1-1; D gene: TRBD1; CDR3 protein: CASSLGGTGGAEAFF; CDR3 DNA: TGTGCCAGCAGCTTAGGAGGGACAGGGGGCGCTGAAGCTTTCTTT
clone size: .; V gene: TRBV4-2; J gene: TRBJ1-1; D gene: .; CDR3 protein: CASSQQTENTEAFF; CDR3 DNA: TGTGCCAGCAGCCAGCAGACAGAGAACACTGAAGCTTTCTTC